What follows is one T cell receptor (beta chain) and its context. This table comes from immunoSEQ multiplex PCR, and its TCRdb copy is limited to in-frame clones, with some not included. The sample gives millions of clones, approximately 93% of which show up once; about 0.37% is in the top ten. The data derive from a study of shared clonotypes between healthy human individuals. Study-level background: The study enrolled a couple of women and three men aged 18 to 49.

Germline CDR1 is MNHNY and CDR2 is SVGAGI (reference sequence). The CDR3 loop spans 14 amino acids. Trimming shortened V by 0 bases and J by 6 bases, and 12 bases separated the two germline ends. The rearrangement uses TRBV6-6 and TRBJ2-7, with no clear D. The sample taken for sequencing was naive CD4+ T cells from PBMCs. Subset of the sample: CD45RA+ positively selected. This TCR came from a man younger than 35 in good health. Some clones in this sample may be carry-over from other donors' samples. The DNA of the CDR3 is TGTGCCAGCAGTTACTCTACTAACCAAGGCGAGCAGTACTTC. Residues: CASSYSTNQGEQYF.